This T cell receptor (beta chain) stems from a study of T cell responses to AZD1222 COVID-19 vaccine. As for the study in general: Some second doses came at about 4 weeks and others at about 12 weeks; these were pooled.

The assay was immunoSEQ multiplex PCR, and TCRdb's table has in-frame clones only and misses some. Here the sample spans some 120,000 clones, approximately 87% being singletons. J was trimmed by 4 bases and V by 8 bases; bases with no gene match: 14. The germline CDR1 and CDR2 sequences are SGHAT and FQNNGV. This CDR3 contains 15 residues. Regarding this clone: The antigen remains unidentified.

Study-level results: Only after the peak T cell response were repertoires sampled.

V and J are TRBV11-2 and TRBJ2-7, with 7 bases that match TRBD1. The receptor's source is an adult in good health. Source: peripheral blood, taken on day 0 of AZD1222 vaccination. The CDR3 nucleotides read TGTGCCAGCCGTTCCCGGGACAGTACGGTATACGAGCAGTACTTC. Encoded protein: CASRSRDSTVYEQYF.